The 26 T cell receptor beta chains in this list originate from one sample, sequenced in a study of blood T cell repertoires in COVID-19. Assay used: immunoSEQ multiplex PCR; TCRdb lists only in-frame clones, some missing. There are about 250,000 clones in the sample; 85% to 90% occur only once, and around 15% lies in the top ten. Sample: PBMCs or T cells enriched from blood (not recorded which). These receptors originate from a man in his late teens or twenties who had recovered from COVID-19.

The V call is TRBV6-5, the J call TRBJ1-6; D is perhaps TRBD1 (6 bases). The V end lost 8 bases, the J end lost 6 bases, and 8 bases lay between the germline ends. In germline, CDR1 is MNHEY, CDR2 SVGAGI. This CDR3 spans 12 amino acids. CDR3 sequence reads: CASGQLNSPLHF. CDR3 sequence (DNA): TGTGCCAGCGGACAGCTTAATTCACCCCTCCACTTT.

Written as DNA, the CDR3 is TGTGCCAGCAGCTTATCCGGGACAGCCTATGGCTACACCTTC. Protein: CASSLSGTAYGYTF. The V gene is TRBV5-4, the J gene TRBJ1-2, with 7 bases fitting TRBD1. This CDR3 is built from 14 residues. V dropped 2 bases and J dropped 4; count of bases not matched to a gene: 5. Germline V gene lookup returns CDR1 SGHNT and CDR2 YYREEE (reference sequence).

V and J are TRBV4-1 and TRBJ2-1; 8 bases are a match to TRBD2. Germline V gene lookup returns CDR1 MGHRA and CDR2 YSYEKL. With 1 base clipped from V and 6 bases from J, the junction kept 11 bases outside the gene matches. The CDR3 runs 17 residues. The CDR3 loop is CASSQGLAGNGGNEQFF. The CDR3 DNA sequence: TGCGCCAGCAGCCAAGGGCTAGCGGGTAACGGGGGCAATGAGCAGTTCTTC.

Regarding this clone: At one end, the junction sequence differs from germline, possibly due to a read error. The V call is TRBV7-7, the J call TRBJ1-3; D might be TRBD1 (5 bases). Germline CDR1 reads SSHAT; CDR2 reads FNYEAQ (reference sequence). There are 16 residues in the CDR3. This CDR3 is CASSPGRAISGNTIYF. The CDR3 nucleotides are TGTGCTAGCAGCCCCGGCAGGGCTATCTCTGGAAACACCATATATTTT.

The CDR3 nucleotides are TGCGCCAGCAGCCCGGAGCAACAGGGGAGAAACACTGAAGCTTTCTTT. Translation gives CASSPEQQGRNTEAFF. The chain links TRBV4-1 to TRBJ1-1, with 7 positions matching TRBD1. The germline gives CDR1 MGHRA, CDR2 YSYEKL. The length of the CDR3 is 16 residues. The V gene end was trimmed by 4 bases and the J gene end by 2 bases; junction bases not matched to a gene: 10.

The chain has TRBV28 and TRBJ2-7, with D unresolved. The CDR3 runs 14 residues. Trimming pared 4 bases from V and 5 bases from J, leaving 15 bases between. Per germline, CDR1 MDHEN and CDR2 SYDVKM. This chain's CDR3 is CASSSPVVSDEQYF. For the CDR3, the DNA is TGTGCCAGCAGTTCACCGGTGGTAAGCGACGAGCAGTACTTC.

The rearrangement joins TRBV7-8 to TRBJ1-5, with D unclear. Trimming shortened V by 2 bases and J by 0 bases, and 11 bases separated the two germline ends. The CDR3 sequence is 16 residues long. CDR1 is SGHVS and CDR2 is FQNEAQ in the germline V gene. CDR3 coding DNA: TGTGCCAGCAGCTTAATTGGCGGCTATAGCAATCAGCCCCAGCATTTT. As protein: CASSLIGGYSNQPQHF.

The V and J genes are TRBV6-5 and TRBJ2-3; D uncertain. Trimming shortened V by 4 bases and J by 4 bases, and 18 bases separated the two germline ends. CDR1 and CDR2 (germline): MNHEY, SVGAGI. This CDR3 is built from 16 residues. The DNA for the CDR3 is TGTGCCAGCAGTTCCTTTACTCAGCCAAGCGCAGATACGCAGTATTTT. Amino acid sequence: CASSSFTQPSADTQYF.

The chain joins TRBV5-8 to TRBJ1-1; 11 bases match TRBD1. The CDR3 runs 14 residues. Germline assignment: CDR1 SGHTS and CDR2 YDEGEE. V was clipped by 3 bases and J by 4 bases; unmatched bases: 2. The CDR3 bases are TGTGCCAGCAGCTGGGGACAGGGGGGCACTGAAGCTTTCTTT. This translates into CASSWGQGGTEAFF.

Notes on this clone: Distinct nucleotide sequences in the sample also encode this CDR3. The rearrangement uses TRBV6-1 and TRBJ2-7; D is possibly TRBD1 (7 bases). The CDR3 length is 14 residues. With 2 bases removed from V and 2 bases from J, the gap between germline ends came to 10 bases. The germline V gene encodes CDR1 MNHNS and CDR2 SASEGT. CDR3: CASSESGGPYEQYF. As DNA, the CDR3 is TGTGCCAGCAGTGAATCAGGGGGGCCCTACGAGCAGTACTTC.

The CDR3 bases are TGTGCCTGGAATGTACAGTCAAACTATAATTCACCCCTCCACTTT. Translated, it gives CAWNVQSNYNSPLHF. The chain has TRBV30 and TRBJ1-6; D ambiguous. Germline CDR1 GTSNPN, CDR2 SVGIG (reference sequence). The CDR3 consists of 15 residues. V gave up 4 bases and J gave up 3 bases, with 13 bases separating them.

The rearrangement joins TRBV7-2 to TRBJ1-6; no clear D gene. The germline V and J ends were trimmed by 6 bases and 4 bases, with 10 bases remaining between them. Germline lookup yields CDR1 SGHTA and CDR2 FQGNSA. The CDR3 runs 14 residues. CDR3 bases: TGTGCCAGCAGACTAGAACAGTATAATTCACCCCTCCACTTT. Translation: CASRLEQYNSPLHF.

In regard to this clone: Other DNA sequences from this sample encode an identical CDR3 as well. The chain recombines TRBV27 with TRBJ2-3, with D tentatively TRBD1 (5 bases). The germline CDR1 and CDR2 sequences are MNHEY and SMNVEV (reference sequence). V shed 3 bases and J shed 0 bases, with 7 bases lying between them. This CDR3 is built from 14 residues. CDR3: CASSLGPSTDTQYF. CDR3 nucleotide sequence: TGTGCCAGCAGTTTGGGGCCAAGCACAGATACGCAGTATTTT.

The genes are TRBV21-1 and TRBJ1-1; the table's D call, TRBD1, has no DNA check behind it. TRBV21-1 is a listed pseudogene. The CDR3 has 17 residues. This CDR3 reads CASSKSIRDKQNTEAFF. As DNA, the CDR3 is TGTGCCAGCAGCAAGTCAATCCGGGACAAACAGAACACTGAAGCTTTCTTT.

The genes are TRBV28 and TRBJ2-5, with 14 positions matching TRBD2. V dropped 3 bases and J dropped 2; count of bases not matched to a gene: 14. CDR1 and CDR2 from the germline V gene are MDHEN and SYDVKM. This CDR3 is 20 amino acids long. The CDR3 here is CASSLKQLLWTSGRQETQYF. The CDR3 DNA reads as TGTGCCAGCAGTTTGAAACAGCTTCTTTGGACTAGCGGGAGGCAAGAGACCCAGTACTTC.

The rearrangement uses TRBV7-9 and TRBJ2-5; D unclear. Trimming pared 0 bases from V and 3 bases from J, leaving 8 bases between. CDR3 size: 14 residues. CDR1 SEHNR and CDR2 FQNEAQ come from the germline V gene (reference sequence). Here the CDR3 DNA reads TGTGCCAGCAGCTTAGCGCGAACAGAAGAGACCCAGTACTTC. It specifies CASSLARTEETQYF.

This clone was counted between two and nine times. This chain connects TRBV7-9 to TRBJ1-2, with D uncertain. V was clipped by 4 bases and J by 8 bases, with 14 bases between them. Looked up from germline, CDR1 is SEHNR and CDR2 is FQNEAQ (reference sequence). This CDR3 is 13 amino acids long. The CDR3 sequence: CASSSAPRIGYTF. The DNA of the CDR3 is TGTGCCAGCAGCTCGGCCCCGAGGATAGGCTACACCTTC.

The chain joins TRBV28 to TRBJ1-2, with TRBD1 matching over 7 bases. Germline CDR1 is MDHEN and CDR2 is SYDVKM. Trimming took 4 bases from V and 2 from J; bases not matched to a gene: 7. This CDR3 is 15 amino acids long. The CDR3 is CASSYGSTGNYGYTF. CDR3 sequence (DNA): TGTGCCAGCAGTTACGGGTCGACAGGGAACTATGGCTACACCTTC.

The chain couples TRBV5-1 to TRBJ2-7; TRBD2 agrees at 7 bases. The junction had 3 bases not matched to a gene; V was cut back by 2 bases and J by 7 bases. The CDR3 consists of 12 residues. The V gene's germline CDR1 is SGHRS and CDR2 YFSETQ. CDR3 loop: CASSFPRGEQYF. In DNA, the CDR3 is TGCGCCAGCAGCTTCCCGCGGGGGGAGCAGTACTTC.

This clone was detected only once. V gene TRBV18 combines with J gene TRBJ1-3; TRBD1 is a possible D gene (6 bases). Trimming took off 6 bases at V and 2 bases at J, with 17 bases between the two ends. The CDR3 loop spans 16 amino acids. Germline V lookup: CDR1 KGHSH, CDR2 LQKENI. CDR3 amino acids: CASSPTSGGAGNTIYF. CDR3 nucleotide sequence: TGTGCCAGCTCCCCTACCTCGGGGGGCGCTGGAAACACCATATATTTT.

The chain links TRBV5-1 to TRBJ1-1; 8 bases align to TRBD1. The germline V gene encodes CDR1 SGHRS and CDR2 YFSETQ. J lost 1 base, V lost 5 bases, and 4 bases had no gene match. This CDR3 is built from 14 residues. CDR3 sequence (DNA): TGCGCCAGCAGGACAGGGGAACCGAACACTGAAGCTTTCTTT. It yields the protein CASRTGEPNTEAFF.

CDR3 amino acids: CAIRGTGVSTDTQYF. In DNA, the CDR3 is TGTGCCATCAGGGGGACAGGCGTAAGCACAGATACGCAGTATTTT. This chain links TRBV10-3 with TRBJ2-3; 8 positions match TRBD1. V gave up 6 bases and J gave up 0 bases; unmatched junction bases: 5. Germline CDR1 is ENHRY and CDR2 is SYGVKD. This CDR3 has 15 amino acids.

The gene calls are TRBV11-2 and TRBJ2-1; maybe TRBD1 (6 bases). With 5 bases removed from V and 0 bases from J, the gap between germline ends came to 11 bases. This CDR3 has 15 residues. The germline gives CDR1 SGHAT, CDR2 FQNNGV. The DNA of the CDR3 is TGTGCCAGCAGCGACGACAGGCGCTCCTACAATGAGCAGTTCTTC. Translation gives CASSDDRRSYNEQFF. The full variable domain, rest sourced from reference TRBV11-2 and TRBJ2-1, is EAGVAQSPRYKIIEKRQSVAFWCNPISGHATLYWYQQILGQGPKLLIQFQNNGVVDDSQLPKDRFSAERLKGVDSTLKIQPAKLEDSAVYLCASSDDRRSYNEQFFGPGTRLTVL.

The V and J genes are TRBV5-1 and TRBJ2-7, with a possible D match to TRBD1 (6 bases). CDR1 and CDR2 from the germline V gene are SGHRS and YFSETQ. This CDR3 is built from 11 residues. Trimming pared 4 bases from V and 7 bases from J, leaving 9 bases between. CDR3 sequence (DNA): TGCGCCAGCAGCGACCAGGGGGAGCAGTACTTC. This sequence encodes CASSDQGEQYF.

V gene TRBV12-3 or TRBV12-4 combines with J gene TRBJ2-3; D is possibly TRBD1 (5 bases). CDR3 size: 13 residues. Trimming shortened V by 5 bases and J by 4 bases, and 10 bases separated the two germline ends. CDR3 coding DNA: TGTGCCAGCAGTGCGAGCAGGGCAGATACGCAGTATTTT. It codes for CASSASRADTQYF.

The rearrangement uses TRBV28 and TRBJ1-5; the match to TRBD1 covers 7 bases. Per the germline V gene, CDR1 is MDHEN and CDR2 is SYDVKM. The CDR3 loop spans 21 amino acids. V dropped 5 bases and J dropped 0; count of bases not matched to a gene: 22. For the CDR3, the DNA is TGTGCCAGCAGTACCCGGCGCTTGGCAGGGGGTGATATTTATAGCAATCAGCCCCAGCATTTT. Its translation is CASSTRRLAGGDIYSNQPQHF. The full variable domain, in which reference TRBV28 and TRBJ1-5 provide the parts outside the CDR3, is DVKVTQSSRYLVKRTGEKVFLECVQDMDHENMFWYRQDPGLGLRLIYFSYDVKMKEKGDIPEGYSVSREKKERFSLILESASTNQTSMYLCASSTRRLAGGDIYSNQPQHFGDGTRLSIL.